This TCR beta chain was recorded in a study of T cells in Graves' hyperthyroidism and ophthalmopathy. Study overall: Once the initial diagnosis was made, peripheral blood was obtained before any treatment. Whole-study results and caveats: Most thyroid clonotypes expanded above 0.001 were also detected in blood.

As concerns this clonotype: Its antigen is not known.

The CDR3 runs to 18 residues. Germline CDR1 SGHDT, CDR2 YYEEEE. The junction had 15 bases not matched to a gene; V was cut back by 1 base and J by 6 bases. TCR beta CDR3 region amplification was performed from RNA transcripts. Carried out on the TCR CDR3, a first-round RT-PCR used the HTBI primer set. In TCRdb, the multiplex PCR reads were re-called with MiXCR into one record per CDR3 protein. This sample has roughly 350,000 distinct CDR3 sequences, with 13% to 15% found just once. The receptor's source is a woman aged 30 to 39 with Graves' ophthalmopathy. The sample was blood. J is TRBJ2-7 and V is TRBV5-6; TRBD1 matches 11 bases. Written as DNA, the CDR3 is TGTGCCAGCAGCTTGCGGTACCAAGGACAGGGGGCAACGGTCGAGCAGTACTTC. Protein: CASSLRYQGQGATVEQYF.